A selection of T cell receptor beta chains follows, all from one sample in a study of cytomegalovirus exposure and HLA in healthy donors. Sequencing used immunoSEQ multiplex PCR; TCRdb keeps in-frame clones, though not all of them. The sample lists 96,000 or so clones; about 70% were seen once. The sequenced sample consisted of PBMCs. These receptors were collected from a woman between 65 and 79 years old in good health and CMV-seropositive. The CDR3 runs from the conserved cysteine through the conserved F or W. A D gene is named only where the DNA matches it firmly. A row's size may be missing; if present it is once, few, many or a size class.

D	V	size	J	DNA	CDR3
TRBD1	TRBV7-9	.	TRBJ1-2	TGTGCCAGCAGCCACCTTAGGGGACAGGGGGCGACGTTTGGCTACACCTTC	CASSHLRGQGATFGYTF
.	TRBV18	.	TRBJ1-3	TGTGCCAGCTCGCCCCAGGGGATCGCTGGAAACACCATATATTTT	CASSPQGIAGNTIYF
.	TRBV23-1	once	TRBJ1-1	TGCGCCAGCAGTCGAATCGGACAGACCGGGAACACTGAAGCTTTCTTT	CASSRIGQTGNTEAFF
.	TRBV7-9	.	TRBJ2-1	TGTGCCAGCAGCTACGGACAGTTCGATGAGCAGTTCTTC	CASSYGQFDEQFF
TRBD1	TRBV5-8	.	TRBJ1-5	TGTGCCAGCGAGAAGGGGGACAGTGGAAAGAGCAATCAGCCCCAGCATTTT	CASEKGDSGKSNQPQHF
TRBD2	TRBV5-1	once	TRBJ2-5	TGCGCCAGCAGTCCAGCCATAGCGGGCCCACAAGAGACCCAGTACTTC	CASSPAIAGPQETQYF
.	TRBV10-3	.	TRBJ2-7	TGTGCCATCAGGGTGGGAGTCGGATACGAGCAGTACTTC	CAIRVGVGYEQYF
.	TRBV5-1	.	TRBJ2-7	TGCGCCAGCAGCCTGGGTTCCGGCAGGGTGAACGAGCAGTACTTC	CASSLGSGRVNEQYF
.	TRBV4-1	many	TRBJ2-5	TGCGCCAGCAGCCACGACCCCAGGTTTGGTATGACCCAGTACTTC	CASSHDPRFGMTQYF
TRBD2	TRBV29-1	few	TRBJ2-1	TGCAGCGTTTCCTGGACTAGCGCTTACAATGAGCAGTTCTTC	CSVSWTSAYNEQFF
TRBD1	TRBV27	few	TRBJ1-6	TGTGCCACACGCGGACAGGGGGCGATAAGAAATTCACCCCTCCACTTT	CATRGQGAIRNSPLHF